The 23 T cell receptor beta chains below were found in one sample sequenced in a study of shared clonotypes between healthy human individuals. Selected positively for CCR7 and CD45RO-negative, naive CD8 cells excluded terminally differentiated effector memory CD45RA+ cells. Here immunoSEQ multiplex PCR was the method, and the copy in TCRdb shows in-frame clones only, minus some. The profile shows around 600,000 clones, roughly 98% of them singletons. The sequencing input was naive CD8+ T cells sorted from blood. These receptors were taken from a man aged 25 to 40 in good health.

This chain links TRBV7-3 with TRBJ2-7; D perhaps matches TRBD2 (5 bases). With 3 bases removed from V and 3 bases from J, the gap between germline ends came to 9 bases. This CDR3 contains 13 residues. Germline-derived CDR1 and CDR2 are SGHTA and FQGTGA. The CDR3 DNA reads TGTGCCAGCAGCTTGAGGGCGAACTACGAGCAGTACTTC. It codes for CASSLRANYEQYF.

The chain uses TRBV27 and TRBJ2-2, with D uncertain. CDR1 is MNHEY and CDR2 is SMNVEV in the germline V gene (reference sequence). This CDR3 is 13 amino acids long. Trimming cost V 5 bases and J 1 base, with 5 bases left between them. CDR3 coding DNA: TGTGCCAGCAGTAGGGAGAACACCGGGGAGCTGTTTTTT. This gives the protein CASSRENTGELFF.

The chain combines TRBV19 with TRBJ2-7; the D is unclear. This CDR3 has 13 residues. Germline CDR1 LNHDA, CDR2 SQIVND (reference sequence). The V and J ends lost 1 base and 2 bases respectively, with 6 bases between them. Here the CDR3 reads CASSIGLAYEQYF. Written as DNA, the CDR3 is TGTGCCAGTAGTATAGGGCTAGCCTACGAGCAGTACTTC.

The CDR3 reads CASSGYRGGNEQFF. Written as DNA, the CDR3 is TGTGCCAGCAGCGGTTACAGGGGTGGCAATGAGCAGTTCTTC. This sequence joins TRBV11-3 and TRBJ2-1; 7 nucleotides agree with TRBD1. The CDR3 loop spans 14 amino acids. From germline, CDR1 is SGHNT and CDR2 YENEEA. With 5 bases clipped from V and 6 bases from J, the junction kept 7 bases outside the gene matches.

The V and J genes are TRBV6-6 and TRBJ1-4, with D unresolved. Germline CDR1 MNHNY, CDR2 SVGAGI (reference sequence). Trimming stripped 6 bases from V and 7 bases from J, with 15 bases between. There are 14 residues in the CDR3. CDR3: CASRAFPVGEKLFF. The DNA for the CDR3 is TGTGCCAGCAGGGCATTTCCCGTAGGTGAAAAACTGTTTTTT.

The chain uses TRBV28 and TRBJ2-7; TRBD1 agrees at 7 bases. J lost 4 bases, V lost 2 bases, and 8 bases had no gene match. Germline V gene sequence: CDR1 MDHEN, CDR2 SYDVKM. The CDR3 covers 15 residues. Here the CDR3 DNA reads TGTGCCAGCAGTTTAAGCCGGGACAGCAGATACGAGCAGTACTTC. Translated: CASSLSRDSRYEQYF.

The chain recombines TRBV5-1 with TRBJ2-1; TRBD2 matches 7 bases. V was pared by 2 bases and J by 4 bases, with 3 bases of the junction left unmatched. The CDR3 length is 14 residues. Per the germline V gene, CDR1 is SGHRS and CDR2 is YFSETQ. The CDR3 loop is CASSLPSGYNEQFF. As DNA, the CDR3 is TGCGCCAGCAGCTTACCTAGCGGTTACAATGAGCAGTTCTTC.

Remarks on this clone: Additional DNA sequences in this sample encode the identical CDR3. The chain has TRBV5-1 and TRBJ2-7, with 8 bases identical to TRBD1. Unmatched junction bases numbered 1, after V lost 1 base and J lost 4 bases. This CDR3 spans 13 amino acids. Germline CDR1 and CDR2: SGHRS and YFSETQ. The CDR3 bases are TGCGCCAGCAGCTTGAGACAGGGGTACGAGCAGTACTTC. Its translation is CASSLRQGYEQYF.

V and J are TRBV29-1 and TRBJ1-4; D uncertain. This CDR3 is 15 amino acids long. V was pared by 6 bases and J by 5 bases, with 19 bases between. CDR1 SQVTM and CDR2 ANQGSEA come from the germline V gene. CDR3 nucleotide sequence: TGCAGCGTCGCCGACGGTCTGGATGCCAATGAAAAACTGTTTTTT. It translates to CSVADGLDANEKLFF.

The V and J genes are TRBV15 and TRBJ1-5; D remains unclear. CDR1 LNHNV and CDR2 YYDKDF come from the germline V gene (reference sequence). The CDR3 consists of 15 residues. The V gene lost 3 bases and the J gene lost 5 bases, with 14 bases spanning the gap. CDR3 sequence: CATSRGFGSDQPQHF. In nucleotides, the CDR3 is TGTGCCACCAGCAGGGGCTTTGGGTCTGATCAGCCCCAGCATTTT.

The rearrangement uses TRBV7-6 and TRBJ1-2; maybe TRBD1 (5 bases). CDR3 size: 12 residues. The V gene lost 5 bases and the J gene lost 7 bases, with 11 bases spanning the gap. The V gene's germline CDR1 is SGHVS and CDR2 FNYEAQ. The CDR3 DNA follows: TGTGCCAGCAGCCCCACAGGCGCTGGCTACACCTTC. Its translation: CASSPTGAGYTF.

The chain carries TRBV5-6 and TRBJ1-2; D call uncertain. Germline V gives CDR1 SGHDT, CDR2 YYEEEE. The CDR3 consists of 11 residues. V was trimmed by 10 bases and J by 7 bases, leaving 14 bases between them. Here the CDR3 DNA reads TGTGCCGTCAACTCGGGAGGTGGCTACACCTTC. Its translation is CAVNSGGGYTF.

A note on this clone: The same CDR3 can be traced to other DNA sequences in this sample. The CDR3 coding sequence is TGTGCCAGCAGCCCCGGACACTACGAGCAGTACTTC. Encoded protein: CASSPGHYEQYF. The gene calls are TRBV6-5 and TRBJ2-7, with D possibly matching TRBD1 (5 bases). CDR1 is MNHEY and CDR2 is SVGAGI in the germline V gene. V was cut by 6 bases and J by 3 bases, with 9 bases left in between. There are 12 residues in the CDR3.

This chain uses TRBV7-8 with TRBJ2-2; D is undetermined. The germline CDR1 and CDR2 sequences are SGHVS and FQNEAQ. Between the trimmed V and J ends, which lost 2 bases and 0 bases, there was a span of 10 bases. The CDR3 runs 16 residues. CDR3 sequence reads: CASSLSRFANTGELFF. The CDR3 region has the DNA TGTGCCAGCAGCTTATCCAGGTTCGCGAACACCGGGGAGCTGTTTTTT. Using reference TRBV7-8 and TRBJ2-2 for the parts outside the CDR3, the full variable domain is GAGVSQSPRYKVAKRGQDVALRCDPISGHVSLFWYQQALGQGPEFLTYFQNEAQLDKSGLPSDRFFAERPEGSVSTLKIQRTQQEDSAVYLCASSLSRFANTGELFFGEGSRLTVL.

The chain employs TRBV5-4 and TRBJ2-7; possibly TRBD2 for D (6 bases). The CDR3 consists of 12 residues. The V end was cut by 4 bases, the J end by 3 bases, with 8 bases between. Germline CDR1 is SGHNT and CDR2 is YYREEE (reference sequence). The DNA for the CDR3 is TGTGCCAGCAGCCGGGACTTCTACGAGCAGTACTTC. This translates into CASSRDFYEQYF.

The gene calls are TRBV28 and TRBJ2-7; D is perhaps TRBD2 (6 bases). Looked up from germline, CDR1 is MDHEN and CDR2 is SYDVKM. Trimming removed 6 bases from V and 3 bases from J, with 27 bases in between. This CDR3 is 18 amino acids long. CDR3 in amino acids: CASSTRPTGTGAGYEQYF. In DNA form, the CDR3 reads TGTGCCAGCAGCACCCGCCCTACGGGGACGGGAGCAGGCTACGAGCAGTACTTC.

In nucleotides, the CDR3 is TGCAGCGTTGAAGATTACGTGGACAGGGACTATGGCTACACCTTC. Its protein is CSVEDYVDRDYGYTF. The chain carries TRBV29-1 and TRBJ1-2, with TRBD1 matching 8 bases. Germline CDR1 SQVTM, CDR2 ANQGSEA. Losses at the gene ends were 0 bases for V and 3 bases for J; bases not matched to a gene: 6. The CDR3 covers 15 residues.

The CDR3 DNA follows: TGCGCCAGCAGCCAAGGGGCGGGAGGGCCGTACGAGCAGTACTTC. This gives the protein CASSQGAGGPYEQYF. V gene TRBV4-1 combines with J gene TRBJ2-7, with TRBD2 matching 9 bases. The CDR3 has 15 residues. In germline, CDR1 is MGHRA, CDR2 YSYEKL. J lost 4 bases, V lost 1 base, and 5 bases had no gene match.

This chain links TRBV28 with TRBJ2-7; the D call may be TRBD1 or TRBD2 (5 bases each). Trimming removed 1 base at V and 2 bases at J, with 12 bases between. Looked up from germline, CDR1 is MDHEN and CDR2 is SYDVKM. CDR3 length: 15 amino acids. This CDR3 is CASSLYGTETYEQYF. CDR3 coding DNA: TGTGCCAGCAGTTTATACGGGACGGAAACCTACGAGCAGTACTTC.

Only a few counts were recorded for this clone. This CDR3 is also generated by other DNA sequences in the sample. The rearrangement joins TRBV27 to TRBJ1-5; D gene ambiguous. The CDR3 loop spans 12 amino acids. The germline CDR1 and CDR2 sequences are MNHEY and SMNVEV (reference sequence). V lost 6 bases and J lost 0, with 3 bases in between. CDR3 amino acids: CASSDSNQPQHF. Written as DNA, the CDR3 is TGTGCCAGCAGCGATAGCAATCAGCCCCAGCATTTT.

The V gene is TRBV6-5, the J gene TRBJ2-7; D unresolved. This CDR3 contains 16 residues. Germline CDR1 MNHEY, CDR2 SVGAGI. V was cut by 0 bases and J by 1 base, with 13 bases left in between. The CDR3 nucleotides read TGTGCCAGCAGTTACTCAGGCGGATTCCCTTCCTACGAGCAGTACTTC. Residues: CASSYSGGFPSYEQYF.

The J gene is TRBJ2-1, the V gene TRBV27, with a weak D call TRBD1 (6 bases). Germline CDR1 MNHEY, CDR2 SMNVEV (reference sequence). The CDR3 has 15 residues. The V and J ends lost 5 bases and 4 bases respectively, with 15 bases between them. The CDR3 region is CASSVAGTIYNEQFF. The CDR3 nucleotides are TGTGCCAGCAGTGTCGCCGGGACAATATACAATGAGCAGTTCTTC.

The chain has TRBV27 and TRBJ1-1; D is uncertain. V dropped 6 bases and J dropped 9 bases, with 11 bases sitting between them. Per germline, CDR1 MNHEY and CDR2 SMNVEV (reference sequence). This CDR3 is 11 amino acids long. CDR3 loop: CASRRGEQAFF. The CDR3 DNA reads as TGTGCCAGCAGGCGCGGGGAACAAGCTTTCTTT.